Listed below are T cell receptor beta chains from one sample, sequenced in a study of identical twins. TCRdb independently ran MiXCR on the 5' RACE reads; one entry per CDR3 protein. Among some 730,000 distinct CDR3 sequences listed, around a sixth were seen once. These records were also assigned to another study, of T cells expressing NK-cell markers.

Sequences were obtained from PBMCs. The receptors were sampled from a woman younger than 30 in good health. CDR3s include the opening cysteine and the closing phenylalanine or tryptophan. Each record gives: J gene, V gene, clone size, D gene, CDR3 protein, CDR3 DNA. D genes are given only for firm matches. For some rows the clone size is stated as once, few or many, or as a class when expanded; others skip it.

TRBJ1-4 | TRBV6-1 | few | TRBD1 | CASSRDRSGATKLFF | TGTGCCAGCAGCCGGGACAGGTCGGGGGCGACGAAACTGTTTTTT
TRBJ2-6 | TRBV4-1 | . | TRBD1 | CASSLSWDRVYRGANVLTF | TGCGCCAGCAGCCTAAGTTGGGACAGGGTTTATCGGGGGGCCAACGTCCTGACTTTC
TRBJ2-1 | TRBV7-3 | few | TRBD2 | CASSPQRTSPYNEQFF | TGTGCCAGCAGCCCCCAAAGGACTAGCCCCTACAATGAGCAGTTCTTC
TRBJ2-2 | TRBV6-5 | few | . | CASSYPPAGELFF | TGTGCCAGCAGTTACCCGCCCGCCGGGGAGCTGTTTTTT
TRBJ2-3 | TRBV12-3/TRBV12-4 | few | . | CASSARAYTDTQYF | TGTGCCAGCAGCGCCCGGGCCTACACAGATACGCAGTATTTT
TRBJ2-3 | TRBV25-1 | few | TRBD2 | CASSPFFLRGITDTQYF | TGTGCCAGCAGTCCCTTTTTTCTGCGGGGGATCACAGATACGCAGTATTTT
TRBJ1-5 | TRBV19 | . | . | CASSSLAGHQPQHF | TGTGCCAGTAGTAGTCTGGCAGGCCATCAGCCCCAGCATTTT
TRBJ2-7 | TRBV7-3 | . | . | CASSLNRDQSYEQYF | TGTGCCAGCAGCTTAAACCGGGACCAGTCCTACGAGCAGTACTTC
TRBJ2-1 | TRBV5-1 | . | TRBD2 | CASSATGLAAVNEQFF | TGCGCCAGCAGCGCCACGGGACTAGCGGCGGTAAATGAGCAGTTCTTC
TRBJ2-7 | TRBV11-2 | few | TRBD2 | CASSGWEGHSYEQYF | TGTGCCAGCAGCGGTTGGGAGGGTCATTCCTACGAGCAGTACTTC
TRBJ2-1 | TRBV12-3/TRBV12-4 | . | . | CASSRKGEQFF | TGTGCCAGCAGTCGAAAGGGTGAGCAGTTCTTC
TRBJ2-4 | TRBV4-3 | . | TRBD1 | CASSQPGTGGNIQYF | TGCGCCAGCAGCCAACCCGGGACAGGGGGGAACATTCAGTACTTC
TRBJ2-1 | TRBV6-2/TRBV6-3 | . | TRBD1 | CASTRQGDFYNEQFF | TGTGCCAGCACCCGACAGGGGGATTTCTACAATGAGCAGTTCTTC
TRBJ1-4 | TRBV29-1 | many | . | CSVLGPSREKLFF | TGCAGCGTCCTCGGACCCTCGCGTGAAAAACTGTTTTTT
TRBJ2-3 | TRBV5-1 | few | . | CASSPLDSSTDTQYF | TGCGCCAGCAGCCCTCTGGATTCTAGCACAGATACGCAGTATTTT
TRBJ2-1 | TRBV11-2 | . | TRBD2 | CASSSDPPGSGSRSYNEQFF | TGTGCCAGCAGCTCAGACCCCCCTGGTAGCGGGAGTAGGTCCTACAATGAGCAGTTCTTC
TRBJ2-7 | TRBV2 | few | TRBD2 | CASTIAGEQSAEQYF | TGTGCCAGCACTATAGCGGGAGAGCAGTCGGCCGAGCAGTACTTC
TRBJ2-5 | TRBV12-3/TRBV12-4 | . | . | CASSSIRPEETQYF | TGTGCCAGCAGTTCGATTCGACCGGAGGAGACCCAGTACTTC
TRBJ2-7 | TRBV5-6 | . | TRBD1 | CASSSVRGLNEQYF | TGTGCCAGCAGCAGCGTCAGGGGGTTAAACGAGCAGTACTTC
TRBJ1-2 | TRBV12-3/TRBV12-4 | . | . | CASSLRRAEVWGGGYGYTF | TGTGCCAGCAGTTTAAGGCGGGCAGAGGTTTGGGGTGGCGGCTATGGCTACACCTTC
TRBJ2-1 | TRBV25-1 | few | . | CASSTNRGGSYNEQFF | TGTGCCAGCAGTACCAATAGGGGGGGCTCCTACAATGAGCAGTTCTTC
TRBJ2-1 | TRBV20-1 | many | TRBD1 | CSARDSEGASYNEQFF | TGCAGTGCTAGAGATTCCGAGGGGGCCTCCTACAATGAGCAGTTCTTC
TRBJ2-7 | TRBV5-1 | . | TRBD2 | CASGRGGSGEQYF | TGCGCCAGCGGACGGGGGGGAAGCGGCGAGCAGTACTTC
TRBJ2-5 | TRBV20-1 | . | . | CSARRRDIQYF | TGCAGTGCTAGAAGGCGGGACATCCAGTACTTC
TRBJ1-2 | TRBV5-5 | . | . | CASSLWTAANYGYTF | TGTGCCAGCAGCTTATGGACGGCCGCTAACTATGGCTACACCTTC
TRBJ2-1 | TRBV29-1 | . | . | CSVVKGESYNEQFF | TGCAGCGTTGTCAAAGGGGAGTCCTACAATGAGCAGTTCTTC
TRBJ2-7 | TRBV6-1 | many | . | CASSEQTSYPAEQYF | TGTGCCAGCAGTGAACAGACCAGCTACCCGGCCGAGCAGTACTTC
TRBJ2-7 | TRBV20-1 | . | TRBD2 | CSARGLAGVHEQYF | TGCAGTGCTAGAGGGCTAGCGGGGGTCCACGAGCAGTACTTC
TRBJ2-3 | TRBV5-1 | . | . | CASSLVDRATDTQYF | TGCGCCAGCAGCTTGGTCGACAGAGCCACAGATACGCAGTATTTT
TRBJ1-1 | TRBV20-1 | many | . | CSALYGSTEAFF | TGCAGTGCTTTGTATGGTAGCACTGAAGCTTTCTTT
TRBJ1-1 | TRBV5-1 | few | . | CASSSRGEGPNTEAFF | TGCGCCAGCAGCTCGAGGGGGGAGGGACCGAACACTGAAGCTTTCTTT
TRBJ2-5 | TRBV20-1 | . | TRBD2 | CSARKAGGRETQYF | TGCAGTGCTAGGAAGGCGGGGGGGCGAGAGACCCAGTACTTC
TRBJ2-3 | TRBV24-1 | few | TRBD2 | CATSETGGTGTDTQYF | TGTGCCACCAGTGAGACGGGGGGGACTGGAACAGATACGCAGTATTTT
TRBJ2-7 | TRBV30 | few | TRBD1 | CAWSLQGAVYEQYF | TGTGCCTGGAGTCTGCAGGGGGCGGTCTACGAGCAGTACTTC
TRBJ2-1 | TRBV6-2/TRBV6-3 | few | . | CASSTWDHSSYNEQFF | TGTGCCAGCAGTACTTGGGACCATAGCTCCTACAATGAGCAGTTCTTC
TRBJ2-3 | TRBV5-1 | . | TRBD2 | CASSSGVAGSYTDTQYF | TGCGCCAGCAGCTCGGGGGTAGCGGGGAGCTACACAGATACGCAGTATTTT
TRBJ2-3 | TRBV7-9 | few | TRBD2 | CASSLVPSGTLGDTQYF | TGTGCCAGCAGCTTAGTGCCTAGCGGGACCCTAGGGGATACGCAGTATTTT
TRBJ2-2 | TRBV5-1 | few | . | CASSLGRVNTGELFF | TGCGCCAGCAGCTTAGGCAGGGTAAACACCGGGGAGCTGTTTTTT
TRBJ2-1 | TRBV12-3/TRBV12-4 | few | TRBD2 | CATRDYYNEQFF | TGTGCCACCCGGGACTACTACAATGAGCAGTTCTTC
TRBJ1-6 | TRBV6-4 | many | . | CASSDRDNSPLHF | TGTGCCAGCAGTGACAGGGATAATTCACCCCTCCACTTT
TRBJ1-6 | TRBV10-3 | few | . | CAVRSDLGDSPLHF | TGTGCGGTCCGCTCTGACCTAGGAGATTCACCCCTCCACTTT
TRBJ1-5 | TRBV29-1 | . | TRBD1 | CSVSTGVDQPQHF | TGCAGCGTGTCTACAGGGGTGGATCAGCCCCAGCATTTT
TRBJ1-1 | TRBV20-1 | few | TRBD1 | CSARGTGTFRTEAFF | TGCAGTGCTAGGGGGACAGGGACTTTTCGCACTGAAGCTTTCTTT
TRBJ1-1 | TRBV12-3/TRBV12-4 | . | . | CASSPSPDSGRAEAFF | TGTGCCAGCAGTCCTAGTCCCGACTCGGGAAGGGCTGAAGCTTTCTTT
TRBJ2-7 | TRBV5-5 | few | . | CASSLAGGGTSYEQYF | TGTGCCAGCAGCTTGGCCGGTGGAGGGACGTCCTACGAGCAGTACTTC
TRBJ1-2 | TRBV10-3 | few | . | CAISESSQGFYGYTF | TGTGCCATCAGTGAGTCATCCCAAGGGTTCTATGGCTACACCTTC
TRBJ2-1 | TRBV12-3/TRBV12-4 | few | . | CASSFISEQFF | TGTGCCAGCAGTTTCATCAGCGAGCAGTTCTTC
TRBJ2-3 | TRBV4-3 | few | . | CASSQDGWDHTDTQYF | TGCGCCAGCAGCCAAGACGGGTGGGACCACACAGATACGCAGTATTTT
TRBJ1-5 | TRBV19 | few | . | CASSMSVQSLHQPQHF | TGTGCCAGTAGTATGTCGGTCCAGTCTCTCCATCAGCCCCAGCATTTT
TRBJ1-2 | TRBV20-1 | . | . | CSAGERGYGYTF | TGCAGTGCTGGAGAAAGGGGCTATGGCTACACCTTC
TRBJ2-1 | TRBV14 | . | TRBD2 | CASSQGLVSYNEQFF | TGTGCCAGCAGCCAGGGACTAGTTTCCTACAATGAGCAGTTCTTC
TRBJ2-1 | TRBV7-2 | few | . | CASSPRTRMDNEQFF | TGTGCCAGCAGCCCCCGGACCCGAATGGACAATGAGCAGTTCTTC
TRBJ1-1 | TRBV7-8 | few | . | CASSLAEGNTEAFF | TGTGCCAGCAGCTTAGCGGAGGGTAACACTGAAGCTTTCTTT
TRBJ2-1 | TRBV12-3/TRBV12-4 | . | TRBD1 | CARTGKSYNEQFF | TGTGCCAGGACAGGGAAGTCGTACAATGAGCAGTTCTTC
TRBJ1-6 | TRBV3-1 | few | TRBD1 | CASSQGDREGSPLHF | TGTGCCAGCAGCCAAGGCGACAGGGAGGGTTCACCCCTCCACTTT
TRBJ2-1 | TRBV10-1 | few | TRBD2 | CASSSAGTSGFPYNEQFF | TGCGCCAGCAGTTCCGCGGGGACTAGCGGGTTTCCCTACAATGAGCAGTTCTTC
TRBJ2-2 | TRBV7-3 | . | . | CASSTNAGELFF | TGTGCCAGCAGCACCAACGCCGGGGAGCTGTTTTTT
TRBJ2-6 | TRBV25-1 | . | . | CASMGVPGANVLTF | TGTGCCAGCATGGGCGTCCCTGGGGCCAACGTCCTGACTTTC
TRBJ1-1 | TRBV12-3/TRBV12-4 | many | . | CASSTDKNTEAFF | TGTGCCAGCAGCACGGACAAGAACACTGAAGCTTTCTTT
TRBJ2-5 | TRBV30 | . | . | CAWSALRGQETQYF | TGTGCCTGGAGTGCCCTCAGGGGCCAAGAGACCCAGTACTTC